The T cell receptor beta chain described here comes from a study of blood T cell repertoires in COVID-19. Study in general: The United States, Italy and Spain supplied acute and convalescent COVID-19 samples. Sources were T cells, B-cell-depleted T cells, or PBMCs; the material itself was cDNA or gDNA.

V lost 4 bases to trimming and J lost 1 base, with 14 bases between them. The CDR3 is 16 amino acids. Germline assignment: CDR1 SGHAT and CDR2 FQNNGV. Authors' processing steps: Amplification of reference gene primers was used by the study to estimate nucleated cell counts. Sequencing used immunoSEQ multiplex PCR; TCRdb keeps in-frame clones, though not all of them. The V and J calls and the clone size are those of that table, but D and trimming were determined from the DNA. The table includes 300,000 to 400,000 clones, 80% to 90% detected once. Sequencing input: peripheral blood. The receptor's source is a woman between 45 and 60 years old with COVID-19, enrolled during active disease. The chain recombines TRBV11-2 with TRBJ2-1, with D unresolved. The CDR3 region has the DNA TGTGCCAGCAGCTCCGATCTAGATAGTTCCTACAATGAGCAGTTCTTC. Encoded protein: CASSSDLDSSYNEQFF.